The sequence of this TCR beta chain was determined in a study of molecular identifiers for immune sequencing clone quantification. Previously described methods with listed TCR primers produced the bulk TCR libraries. TCRdb re-derived calls from the PCR reads in MiXCR, one entry per CDR3 protein. The data show about 67,000 distinct CDR3 sequences, roughly 17% seen once. This clonotype was seen ten or more times. The CDR3 has 15 residues. Trimming at V came to 3 bases and at J to 5 bases, leaving 6 bases not matched to a gene. Germline lookup yields CDR1 LNHDA and CDR2 SQIVND (reference sequence). The chain has TRBV19 and TRBJ2-3, with 9 bases that match TRBD1. The sequence was obtained from a human donor in good health. Some libraries in this study had Jurkat cell RNA spiked in. Sequencing used naive CD8+ T cells from blood, with Jurkat cell RNA spiked in. Regarding subset: FACS-sorted CD8+CD4-CCR7+CD45RA+ naive T cells. In DNA, the CDR3 is TGTGCCAGTAGTATCTCACAGGGGGCCGTAGATACGCAGTATTTT. Its translation is CASSISQGAVDTQYF.